These 15 T cell receptor beta chains were all obtained from the same sample, sequenced in a study of CD8+ T cells in alopecia areata. cDNA reverse transcribed from extracted RNA served as the sequencing template. Sequencing was performed with immunoSEQ multiplex PCR; in TCRdb, only in-frame clones are kept and a portion is missing. This table has about 200,000 clones, approximately 61% appearing once. The sequenced sample was CD4+ T cells sorted from blood, obtained at week 0. The origin of the receptors is a human donor with alopecia areata.

This chain links TRBV6-5 with TRBJ2-7, with D possibly called TRBD1 or TRBD2 (5 bases each). Per the germline V gene, CDR1 is MNHEY and CDR2 is SVGAGI. The CDR3 spans 15 residues. Trimming took 4 bases from V and 0 from J, leaving 13 bases between them. CDR3 residues: CASSWDPVSSYEQYF. For the CDR3, the DNA is TGTGCCAGCAGTTGGGACCCGGTAAGCTCCTACGAGCAGTACTTC.

The chain has TRBV30 and TRBJ1-2; 9 nucleotides line up with TRBD1. J gave up 8 bases and V 2 bases, and 9 bases lay outside the gene matches. The germline gives CDR1 GTSNPN, CDR2 SVGIG (reference sequence). This CDR3 has 14 residues. The CDR3 spells CAWSRGQGVVGYTF. The CDR3 region has the DNA TGTGCCTGGAGTCGGGGACAGGGAGTCGTGGGCTACACCTTC. Supplemented by reference TRBV30 and TRBJ1-2, the full variable domain reads SQTIHQWPATLVQPVGSPLSLECTVEGTSNPNLYWYRQAAGRGLQLLFYSVGIGQISSEVPQNLSASRPQDRQFILSSKKLLLSDSGFYLCAWSRGQGVVGYTFGSGTRLTVV.

This clone was counted between two and nine times. The chain employs TRBV19 and TRBJ1-2; 8 nucleotides align to TRBD1. This CDR3 contains 14 residues. Germline CDR1 is LNHDA and CDR2 is SQIVND (reference sequence). V gave up 7 bases and J gave up 0 bases; unmatched junction bases: 4. CDR3 DNA sequence: TGTGCCAGTAACGACAGGGGATCTAACTATGGCTACACCTTC. Protein: CASNDRGSNYGYTF.

This chain joins TRBV6-1 and TRBJ1-5; D remains unclear. The CDR3 contains 13 residues. V gave up 1 base and J gave up 4 bases, with 5 bases separating them. CDR1 and CDR2 (germline): MNHNS, SASEGT. The CDR3 DNA reads TGTGCCAGCAGTGAAGTCCGAAATCAGCCCCAGCATTTT. It is translated as CASSEVRNQPQHF.

This rearrangement joins TRBV30 to TRBJ1-6, with 7 bases lining up with TRBD1. This CDR3 has 12 residues. After removal of 7 bases from V and 9 bases from J, the junction contained 6 bases not matched to a gene. The V gene's germline CDR1 is GTSNPN and CDR2 SVGIG (reference sequence). The CDR3 bases are TGTGCCTTTGGACAGGACCTTTCACCCCTCCACTTT. It yields the protein CAFGQDLSPLHF.

CDR3 protein: CASSLGAGSGGHYNEQFF. The CDR3 bases are TGCGCCAGCAGCTTGGGTGCGGGTAGCGGGGGTCACTACAATGAGCAGTTCTTC. The chain combines TRBV5-1 with TRBJ2-1; 9 positions match TRBD2. With 0 bases clipped from V and 3 bases from J, the junction kept 10 bases outside the gene matches. This CDR3 contains 18 residues. The germline gives CDR1 SGHRS, CDR2 YFSETQ.

CDR3: CASSQDPSGFGDTQYF. For the CDR3, the DNA is TGCGCCAGCAGCCAAGATCCCAGCGGGTTTGGGGATACGCAGTATTTT. The chain employs TRBV4-1 and TRBJ2-3; D is perhaps TRBD2 (6 bases). The V and J ends lost 0 bases and 6 bases respectively, with 16 bases between them. This CDR3 is 16 amino acids long. Germline V gives CDR1 MGHRA, CDR2 YSYEKL.

This clone has just a few counts. The rearrangement uses TRBV29-1 and TRBJ1-1; the D gene is possibly TRBD1 (5 bases). The CDR3 has 12 residues. V lost 7 bases and J lost 1, with 10 bases in between. The V gene's germline CDR1 is SQVTM and CDR2 ANQGSEA. DNA for the CDR3: TGCAGCGCAGCGGGGGGGAACACTGAAGCTTTCTTT. It codes for CSAAGGNTEAFF.

This chain connects TRBV6-5 to TRBJ1-1; 8 bases map to TRBD1. Germline V CDR1 and CDR2: MNHEY, SVGAGI. The V and J ends lost 5 bases and 6 bases, in that order; junction bases with no gene match: 8. This CDR3 contains 14 residues. The CDR3 sequence is CASSGQGRHPEAFF. CDR3 nucleotide sequence: TGTGCCAGCAGTGGACAGGGTCGACACCCTGAAGCTTTCTTT.

This clone turned up a few times. V and J are TRBV6-5 and TRBJ1-3; no clear D gene. The CDR3 runs 13 residues. The germline gives CDR1 MNHEY, CDR2 SVGAGI. Trimming pared 5 bases from V and 0 bases from J, leaving 5 bases between. The CDR3 bases are TGTGCCAGCAGTAGAGTCTCTGGAAACACCATATATTTT. Its translation: CASSRVSGNTIYF.

Regarding this clone: Additional DNA sequences in this sample encode the identical CDR3. V usage is TRBV5-8 and J usage is TRBJ1-1; maybe TRBD1 (6 bases). The length of the CDR3 is 13 residues. Per germline, CDR1 SGHTS and CDR2 YDEGEE. V was cut by 4 bases and J by 3 bases, with 10 bases left in between. The CDR3 DNA reads TGTGCCAGCAGCCGGACAGACTACACTGAAGCTTTCTTT. Residues: CASSRTDYTEAFF.

The chain carries TRBV15 and TRBJ1-1; perhaps TRBD1 as D (5 bases). From germline, CDR1 is LNHNV and CDR2 YYDKDF (reference sequence). V lost 0 bases and J lost 0, with 14 bases in between. The length of the CDR3 is 17 residues. CDR3 coding DNA: TGTGCCACCAGCAGAGAAGAGGGGTACCAATTGAACACTGAAGCTTTCTTT. Protein: CATSREEGYQLNTEAFF.

This clone was seen once. A junction boundary mismatches the germline segment, possibly from a read error. Within the sample, other DNA sequences also encode this same CDR3. The V and J genes are TRBV2 and TRBJ2-7; D tentatively reads TRBD1 or TRBD2 (5 bases each). Per germline, CDR1 SNHLY and CDR2 FYNNEI. The CDR3 totals 15 residues. The CDR3 loop is CASLGSGLGTYEQYF. In DNA, the CDR3 is TGTGCCAGCCTCGGGTCGGGATTGGGGACCTACGAGCAGTACTTT.

The chain has TRBV6-6 and TRBJ1-1; TRBD1 is a possible D gene (5 bases). Trimming left V 4 bases short and J 4 bases short, with 7 bases between. This CDR3 comprises 12 residues. In germline, CDR1 is MNHNY, CDR2 SVGAGI (reference sequence). CDR3 coding DNA: TGTGCCAGCAGTTTCGGGGGCACTGAAGCTTTCTTT. Translating it yields CASSFGGTEAFF.

This clone was found a few times. This chain joins TRBV4-1 and TRBJ1-2; D is unclear. Germline V CDR1 and CDR2: MGHRA, YSYEKL. Trimming took off 1 base at V and 2 bases at J, with 14 bases between the two ends. The length of the CDR3 is 16 residues. The CDR3, as DNA: TGCGCCAGCAGCCAAGGATTAGTTAGAGGGAACTATGGCTACACCTTC. Its translation is CASSQGLVRGNYGYTF.